This T cell receptor beta chain emerged from a study of neurological immune-mediated disorders. Study results and caveats: Phylogenetically, 18 of 34 multiple sclerosis patients' repertoires fell into one related-CDR3 cluster, a possible signature.

This clonotype was detected many times. Its antigen is currently unknown. A single record per CDR3 protein comes from TCRdb applying MiXCR to the 5' RACE reads. The data hold about 74,000 distinct CDR3 sequences, with around 5.2% observed a single time. The CDR3 consists of 19 residues. V lost 3 bases to trimming and J lost 1 base, with 19 bases between them. The V gene's germline CDR1 is MGHRA and CDR2 YSYEKL. The chain uses TRBV4-1 and TRBJ2-6; weak D call: TRBD1 (7 bases). Source material: PBMCs. The receptor was isolated from a man in his late teens or twenties with multiple sclerosis. In DNA form, the CDR3 reads TGCGCCAGCAGCCAGGGGGGTAACAGGGGTCAGTCTGGGGCCAACGTCCTGACTTTC. As protein: CASSQGGNRGQSGANVLTF.